The 28 T cell receptor beta chains reported below all come from one sample, sequenced in a study of beta chain features in type 1 diabetes. cDNA synthesis used the whole RNA isolate, giving expressed TCRB sequences. Assay: immunoSEQ multiplex PCR; the TCRdb copy retains only in-frame clones and omits some. The data contain a few hundred thousand clones, over 25% of them singletons. The sample consisted of naive CD4+ T cells from blood. These receptors were collected from a man between 18 and 35 years old in good health.

This clone has only a few counts. The chain carries TRBV2 and TRBJ2-4, with TRBD1 matching 7 bases. This CDR3 comprises 14 residues. CDR1 and CDR2 (germline): SNHLY, FYNNEI. Trimming took 6 bases from V and 6 from J; bases not matched to a gene: 8. CDR3 in amino acids: CASRVQGFPNIQYF. The CDR3 DNA sequence: TGTGCCAGCAGAGTACAGGGGTTCCCAAACATTCAGTACTTC.

The chain has TRBV13 and TRBJ2-3; 11 positions agree with TRBD2. Per germline, CDR1 PRHDT and CDR2 FYEKMQ (reference sequence). V was pared by 2 bases and J by 1 base, with 14 bases of the junction left unmatched. This CDR3 has 20 residues. CDR3 in amino acids: CASSLFGLAGEEHGTDTQYF. CDR3 bases: TGTGCCAGCAGCTTATTTGGACTAGCGGGCGAGGAACATGGCACAGATACGCAGTATTTT.

The chain has TRBV28 and TRBJ2-3, with D possibly matching TRBD1 (6 bases). The CDR3 contains 12 residues. V was shortened by 6 bases and J by 4 bases, with 8 bases between the two germline ends. In germline, CDR1 is MDHEN, CDR2 SYDVKM. The chain's CDR3 is CASRQGPDTQYF. CDR3 bases: TGTGCCAGCAGACAGGGACCAGATACGCAGTATTTT.

The sample holds a few counts of this clone. The J gene is TRBJ2-2, the V gene TRBV7-2, with TRBD2 as a possible D gene (5 bases). Trimming pared 0 bases from V and 3 bases from J, leaving 11 bases between. CDR1 is SGHTA and CDR2 is FQGNSA in the germline V gene. The length of the CDR3 is 16 residues. CDR3 loop: CASSLARAVDTGELFF. The CDR3 nucleotides are TGTGCCAGCAGCTTAGCGCGGGCAGTTGACACCGGGGAGCTGTTTTTT.

The V gene is TRBV9, the J gene TRBJ1-2; 8 bases align to TRBD1. Per the germline V gene, CDR1 is SGDLS and CDR2 is YYNGEE. CDR3 length equals 17 residues. V lost 3 bases to trimming and J lost 0 bases; unmatched junction nucleotides: 10. CDR3 loop: CASSAETGDEPNYGYTF. Here the CDR3 DNA reads TGTGCCAGCAGCGCTGAGACAGGGGATGAACCTAACTATGGCTACACCTTC.

In its sample, this clone was seen a few times. The chain links TRBV7-3 to TRBJ1-2; tentative D call: TRBD1 (6 bases). The CDR3 has 15 residues. CDR1 and CDR2 from the germline V gene are SGHTA and FQGTGA. V gave up 1 base and J gave up 7 bases, with 16 bases separating them. CDR3 sequence (DNA): TGTGCCAGCAGCTTAATTCAGGGACATCCCATTGGCTACACCTTC. It yields the protein CASSLIQGHPIGYTF.

This chain links TRBV27 with TRBJ2-3; D uncertain. The ends were cut back, 6 bases at V and 7 bases at J, with 20 bases in the middle. Germline-derived CDR1 and CDR2 are MNHEY and SMNVEV (reference sequence). This CDR3 is 15 amino acids long. The CDR3 sequence is CASRTVLGSQYTQYF. The CDR3, as DNA: TGTGCCAGCAGAACAGTCTTGGGCTCCCAATATACGCAGTATTTT.

This clone occurred a few times. V usage is TRBV10-3 and J usage is TRBJ2-5; 9 bases match TRBD1. The germline CDR1 and CDR2 sequences are ENHRY and SYGVKD. V dropped 3 bases and J dropped 2; count of bases not matched to a gene: 10. This CDR3 is 17 amino acids long. CDR3 nucleotide sequence: TGTGCCATCAGTGACTTCCCGGGACAGGGTGGACAAGAGACCCAGTACTTC. As protein: CAISDFPGQGGQETQYF.

This clone was counted only a few times. The rearrangement joins TRBV4-3 to TRBJ2-3, with D perhaps TRBD1 (7 bases). V was clipped by 0 bases and J by 3 bases, with 13 bases between them. Per germline, CDR1 LGHNA and CDR2 YSLEER. This CDR3 is 16 amino acids long. Written as DNA, the CDR3 is TGCGCCAGCAGCCAAGATCCCCCAGGGGGGACAGATACGCAGTATTTT. Translating gives CASSQDPPGGTDTQYF.

The chain employs TRBV29-1 and TRBJ2-6; D uncertain. Per the germline V gene, CDR1 is SQVTM and CDR2 is ANQGSEA. CDR3 length equals 13 residues. Trimming took 4 bases from V and 4 from J, leaving 8 bases between them. CDR3 residues: CSVVARGANVLTF. The CDR3 DNA follows: TGCAGCGTTGTGGCGCGGGGGGCCAACGTCCTGACTTTC.

The chain joins TRBV13 to TRBJ2-7; no clear D gene. The CDR3 covers 13 residues. CDR1 and CDR2 from the germline V gene are PRHDT and FYEKMQ (reference sequence). Trimming took 5 bases from V and 3 from J, leaving 11 bases between them. The CDR3 loop is CASSRSESYEQYF. DNA of the CDR3: TGTGCCAGCAGCCGAAGCGAGAGCTACGAGCAGTACTTC.

The chain is built from TRBV9 and TRBJ2-7; possibly TRBD2 for D (6 bases). V was cut by 4 bases and J by 0 bases, with 14 bases left in between. Germline lookup yields CDR1 SGDLS and CDR2 YYNGEE. The CDR3 length is 15 residues. As DNA, the CDR3 is TGTGCCAGCAGCTCCCGTAGCGGCCCCTCCTACGAGCAGTACTTC. The encoded protein is CASSSRSGPSYEQYF.

The chain combines TRBV11-2 with TRBJ2-6, with TRBD1 identical over 7 bases. Germline-derived CDR1 and CDR2 are SGHAT and FQNNGV. Trimming cost V 5 bases and J 4 bases; bases outside gene matches: 8. The CDR3 covers 16 residues. The CDR3 is CASSPSDRAGANVLTF. The CDR3 DNA is TGTGCCAGCAGCCCCAGTGACAGGGCCGGGGCCAACGTCCTGACTTTC.

The chain recombines TRBV15 with TRBJ2-3; TRBD2 matches at 10 bases. With V trimmed by 1 base and J by 2 bases, 3 bases remained unmatched. CDR3 length: 16 amino acids. CDR1 is LNHNV and CDR2 is YYDKDF in the germline V gene (reference sequence). This chain's CDR3 is CATSRGTSGTTDTQYF. The CDR3, as DNA: TGTGCCACCAGCAGAGGGACTAGCGGAACCACAGATACGCAGTATTTT.

This clone was counted a few times. The rearrangement links TRBV9 to TRBJ2-3; 11 positions agree with TRBD2. J lost 2 bases, V lost 4 bases, and 3 bases had no gene match. This CDR3 has 15 amino acids. Germline V CDR1 and CDR2: SGDLS, YYNGEE. The CDR3 DNA reads as TGTGCCAGCAGCCTTAGCGGGAGGGCCACAGATACGCAGTATTTT. Amino acids: CASSLSGRATDTQYF.

The chain couples TRBV7-9 to TRBJ2-7; 7 nucleotides match TRBD2. With 10 bases clipped from V and 2 bases from J, the junction kept 2 bases outside the gene matches. Per germline, CDR1 SEHNR and CDR2 FQNEAQ (reference sequence). The CDR3 length is 11 residues. In nucleotides, the CDR3 is TGTGCCACCGGACTAGCCTACGAGCAGTACTTC. It yields the protein CATGLAYEQYF. Together with reference TRBV7-9 and TRBJ2-7, the CDR3 gives the full variable domain: DTGVSQNPRHKITKRGQNVTFRCDPISEHNRLYWYRQTLGQGPEFLTYFQNEAQLEKSRLLSDRFSAERPKGSFSTLEIQRTEQGDSAMYLCATGLAYEQYFGPGTRLTVT.

This clone was seen only a few times. This chain connects TRBV9 to TRBJ1-4, with D uncertain. The CDR3 sequence is 14 residues long. Germline-derived CDR1 and CDR2 are SGDLS and YYNGEE. Trimming left V 0 bases short and J 10 bases short, with 13 bases between. As DNA, the CDR3 is TGTGCCAGCAGCGTAGAAGCGGGTTTGGGAAAACTGTTTTTT. Residues: CASSVEAGLGKLFF.

This chain uses TRBV14 with TRBJ2-7; D remains unclear. Trimming shortened V by 5 bases and J by 6 bases, and 8 bases separated the two germline ends. Germline V gene lookup returns CDR1 SGHDN and CDR2 FVKESK. CDR3 length equals 11 residues. This CDR3 reads CASSSWGEQYF. The CDR3, as DNA: TGTGCCAGCAGCAGCTGGGGCGAGCAGTACTTC.

Notes on this clone: Other DNA variants within this sample encode the same CDR3. The chain joins TRBV30 to TRBJ1-5, with D perhaps TRBD1 (6 bases). The CDR3 extends over 13 amino acids. Germline CDR1 is GTSNPN and CDR2 is SVGIG (reference sequence). The V and J ends lost 4 bases and 0 bases respectively, with 7 bases between them. The CDR3 region is CAWTGHSNQPQHF. The CDR3, as DNA: TGTGCCTGGACGGGACATAGCAATCAGCCCCAGCATTTT.

The rearrangement links TRBV7-6 to TRBJ2-3, with D uncertain. Germline CDR1 reads SGHVS; CDR2 reads FNYEAQ. V shed 0 bases and J shed 4 bases, with 5 bases lying between them. The CDR3 consists of 13 residues. The CDR3 is CASSLAGADTQYF. CDR3 DNA sequence: TGTGCCAGCAGCTTAGCAGGAGCAGATACGCAGTATTTT.

The CDR3 loop is CASSPSTSFEQYF. In nucleotides, the CDR3 is TGCGCCAGCAGCCCCTCCACTAGTTTCGAGCAGTACTTC. V is TRBV4-3 and J is TRBJ2-7, with D perhaps matching TRBD2 (5 bases). V lost 4 bases and J lost 6, with 13 bases in between. Germline CDR1 is LGHNA and CDR2 is YSLEER. The CDR3 spans 13 residues.

CDR3 region: CASGRLANYEQYF. The CDR3 region has the DNA TGTGCCAGCGGAAGACTAGCGAACTACGAGCAGTACTTC. This rearrangement joins TRBV2 to TRBJ2-7; 8 bases match TRBD2. The length of the CDR3 is 13 residues. Per germline, CDR1 SNHLY and CDR2 FYNNEI. V lost 8 bases, J lost 3 bases, and 6 bases stayed unmatched.

This clone was recorded once. V usage is TRBV27 and J usage is TRBJ2-5; D may be TRBD2 (6 bases). Looked up from germline, CDR1 is MNHEY and CDR2 is SMNVEV (reference sequence). This CDR3 has 16 amino acids. V was clipped by 3 bases and J by 11 bases, with 25 bases between them. The CDR3 DNA sequence: TGTGCCAGCAGTTTCTTCCCCGGGGTAGCGGTCAACTTTCAGTACTTC. This encodes CASSFFPGVAVNFQYF.

The V and J genes are TRBV27 and TRBJ2-7, with 8 positions matching TRBD2. The CDR3 covers 16 residues. After removal of 7 bases from V and 0 bases from J, the junction contained 11 bases not matched to a gene. CDR1 MNHEY and CDR2 SMNVEV come from the germline V gene (reference sequence). The CDR3 protein is CASKTVGGRSSYEQYF. CDR3 coding DNA: TGTGCCAGCAAGACGGTCGGCGGGAGGAGCTCCTACGAGCAGTACTTC.

This clone was found a few times. The rearrangement links TRBV9 to TRBJ2-7; D is possibly TRBD1 (6 bases). V was shortened by 4 bases and J by 6 bases, with 14 bases between the two germline ends. The CDR3 runs to 13 residues. In germline, CDR1 is SGDLS, CDR2 YYNGEE. CDR3 loop: CASSFGLGGEQYF. CDR3 DNA sequence: TGTGCCAGCAGCTTTGGGTTAGGGGGCGAGCAGTACTTC.

The chain recombines TRBV19 with TRBJ2-2; maybe TRBD2 (5 bases). With 5 bases removed from V and 2 bases from J, the gap between germline ends came to 12 bases. Germline V gene data show CDR1 as LNHDA and CDR2 as SQIVND (reference sequence). The CDR3 totals 15 residues. The CDR3 DNA reads TGTGCCAGTAGTTCCGGGAAACTAAACACCGGGGAGCTGTTTTTT. It specifies CASSSGKLNTGELFF.

This clone came up a few times. The rearrangement uses TRBV15 and TRBJ2-1; D is unclear. The V gene's germline CDR1 is LNHNV and CDR2 YYDKDF (reference sequence). Between the trimmed V and J ends, which lost 5 bases and 7 bases, there was a span of 12 bases. The CDR3 totals 13 residues. For the CDR3, the DNA is TGTGCCACCAGCCAATTCCCGCCGAATGAGCAGTTCTTC. Amino acids: CATSQFPPNEQFF.

V is TRBV29-1 and J is TRBJ2-1; possible D gene TRBD1, 5 bases. The V gene's germline CDR1 is SQVTM and CDR2 ANQGSEA. This CDR3 contains 12 residues. Trimming removed 7 bases at V and 3 bases at J, with 10 bases between. CDR3 amino acids: CSAIRDYNEQFF. The CDR3 DNA reads TGCAGCGCCATCAGGGACTACAATGAGCAGTTCTTC.